This entry features one T cell receptor (beta chain) sequence. The target antigen is unknown. An end of the junction does not agree with germline; a read error may underlie this. Each CDR3 protein is one row after TCRdb ran MiXCR on the 5' RACE reads. The data hold 500,000 to 650,000 distinct CDR3 sequences, with roughly an eighth observed a single time. This entry belongs to a study of T cells after yellow fever vaccination. Study-level findings and limits: Compared with primary, the secondary response was weaker and peaked at day 5, not 15.

The sequence was collected from a man aged 30-40 years who received the YFV17D yellow fever vaccine. Sequencing used PBMCs, obtained on the day of the yellow fever booster vaccination.

The CDR3 DNA reads as TGCTGTGCTAGAGATGGGAAGTCGGTGGGGCCACCCGTTACCGGGGAGCTGTTTTTT. It yields the protein CCARDGKSVGPPVTGELFF. This chain links TRBV20-1 with TRBJ2-2; D may be TRBD1 (5 bases). There are 19 residues in the CDR3. Germline V gives CDR1 DFQATT, CDR2 SNEGSKA (reference sequence).